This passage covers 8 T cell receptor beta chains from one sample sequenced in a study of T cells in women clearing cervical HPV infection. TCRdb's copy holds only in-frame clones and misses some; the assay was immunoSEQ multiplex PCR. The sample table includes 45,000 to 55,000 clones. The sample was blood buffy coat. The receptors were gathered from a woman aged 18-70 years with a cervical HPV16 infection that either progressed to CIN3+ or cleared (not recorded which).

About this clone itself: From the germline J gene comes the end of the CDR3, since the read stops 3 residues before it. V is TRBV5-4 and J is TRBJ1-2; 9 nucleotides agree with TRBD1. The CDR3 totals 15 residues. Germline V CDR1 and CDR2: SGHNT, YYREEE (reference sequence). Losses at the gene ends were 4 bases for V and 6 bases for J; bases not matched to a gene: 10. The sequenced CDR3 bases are TGTGCCAGCAGCACCCGGGACAGGGCACTCGATGGC. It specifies CASSTRDRALDG. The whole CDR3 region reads CASSTRDRALDGYTF.

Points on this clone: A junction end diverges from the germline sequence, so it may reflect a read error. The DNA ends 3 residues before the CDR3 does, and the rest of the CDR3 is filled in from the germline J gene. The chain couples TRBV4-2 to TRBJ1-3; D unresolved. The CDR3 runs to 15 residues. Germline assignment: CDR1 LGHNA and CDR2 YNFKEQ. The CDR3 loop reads CASSLDRGVENTIYF. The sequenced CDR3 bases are TGCGCCAGCAGCCTAGACCGGGGAGTAGAAAACACC.

The CDR3 DNA, read in part, is TGTGCCAGCAGCTCCCTGGGACTAGCGCGCCCC. Encoded protein: CASSSLGLARP. The full CDR3 protein reads CASSSLGLARPQHF. The chain recombines TRBV7-2 with TRBJ1-5; D is perhaps TRBD1 (5 bases). The observed sequence ends 3 residues before the CDR3 terminus, with the missing tail filled in from the germline J gene. The CDR3 consists of 14 residues. Germline V lookup: CDR1 SGHTA, CDR2 FQGNSA. Combining the CDR3 with reference TRBV7-2 and TRBJ1-5 gives the whole variable domain GAGVSQSPSNKVTEKGKDVELRCDPISGHTALYWYRQSLGQGLEFLIYFQGNSAPDKSGLPSDRFSAERTGGSVSTLTIQRTQQEDSAVYLCASSSLGLARPQHFGDGTRLSIL.

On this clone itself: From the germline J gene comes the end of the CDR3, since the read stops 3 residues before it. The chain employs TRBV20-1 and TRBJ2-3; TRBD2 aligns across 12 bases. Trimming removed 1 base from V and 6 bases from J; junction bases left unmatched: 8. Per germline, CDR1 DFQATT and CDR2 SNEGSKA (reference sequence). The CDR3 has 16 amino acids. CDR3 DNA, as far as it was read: TGCAGTGCTAGAGCTCGCCTAGCGGGGGGGCGTGATACG. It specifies CSARARLAGGRDT. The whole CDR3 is CSARARLAGGRDTQYF.

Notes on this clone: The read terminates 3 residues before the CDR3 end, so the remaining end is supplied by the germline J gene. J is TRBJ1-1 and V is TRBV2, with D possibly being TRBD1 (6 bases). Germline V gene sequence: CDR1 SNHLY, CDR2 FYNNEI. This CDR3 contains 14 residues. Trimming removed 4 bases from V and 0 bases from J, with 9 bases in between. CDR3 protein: CASSVTGLNTEAFF. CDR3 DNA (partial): TGTGCCAGCAGTGTTACAGGGCTGAACACTGAA.

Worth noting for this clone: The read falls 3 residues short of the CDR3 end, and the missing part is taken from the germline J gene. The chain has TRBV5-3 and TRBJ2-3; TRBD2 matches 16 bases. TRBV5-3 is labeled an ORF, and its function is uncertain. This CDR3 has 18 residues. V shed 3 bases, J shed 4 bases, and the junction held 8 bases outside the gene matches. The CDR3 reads CARSSGLAGGPTPDTQYF. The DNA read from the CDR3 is TGTGCCAGAAGCTCGGGACTAGCGGGAGGGCCGACGCCAGATACG.

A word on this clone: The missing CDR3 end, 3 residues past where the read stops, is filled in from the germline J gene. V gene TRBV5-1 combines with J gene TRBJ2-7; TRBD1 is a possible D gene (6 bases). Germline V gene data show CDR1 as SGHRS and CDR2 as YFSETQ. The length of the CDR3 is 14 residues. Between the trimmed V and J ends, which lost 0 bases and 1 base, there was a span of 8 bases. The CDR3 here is CASSLGTDSYEQYF. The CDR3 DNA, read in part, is TGCGCCAGCAGCTTGGGGACAGATTCCTACGAG.

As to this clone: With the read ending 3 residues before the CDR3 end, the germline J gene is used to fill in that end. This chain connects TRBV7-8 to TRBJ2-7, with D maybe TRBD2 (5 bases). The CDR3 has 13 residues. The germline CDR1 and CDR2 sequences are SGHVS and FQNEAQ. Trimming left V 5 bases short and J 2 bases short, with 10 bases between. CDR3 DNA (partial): TGTGCCAGCAGCCCGGGGTTCACCTACGAG. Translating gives CASSPGFTYE. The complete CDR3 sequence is CASSPGFTYEQYF.